The source of this TCR beta chain is a study of blood T cell repertoires in COVID-19. Study in general: Some COVID-19 samples were acute and others convalescent; all came from the United States, Italy and Spain.

In the authors' methods: Estimates of nucleated cell counts were drawn from the amplification of reference gene primers. Repertoires were generated with immunoSEQ multiplex PCR, while TCRdb's copy carries only in-frame clones and drops some. That table furnishes V, J and clone size, whereas the DNA furnished D and trimming. The sample has about 50,000 clones, 86% seen once. The CDR3 extends over 15 amino acids. The V end was cut by 2 bases, the J end by 5 bases, with 15 bases between. Per the germline V gene, CDR1 is MNHEY and CDR2 is SVGAGI. Sequencing used peripheral blood. This clonotype originated in a human donor in a cohort sampled during active COVID-19. The rearrangement joins TRBV6-5 to TRBJ1-1, with a possible D match to TRBD1 (6 bases). The CDR3 is CASSYRQVGPTEAFF. The CDR3 region has the DNA TGTGCCAGCAGTTACCGACAGGTGGGGCCGACTGAAGCTTTCTTT.